This T cell receptor (beta chain) was identified in a study of blood T cell repertoires in COVID-19. Original analysis: From reference gene primer amplification, estimates of nucleated cell counts were derived. TCRdb keeps only in-frame clones here, not all; method: immunoSEQ multiplex PCR. The V and J calls and clone size were taken over from that table, and D and trimming were inferred from the DNA. The sample consists of 62,000 or so clones, roughly 88% of them appearing once. Germline V gene data show CDR1 as MDHEN and CDR2 as SYDVKM. Losses at the gene ends were 4 bases for V and 6 bases for J; bases not matched to a gene: 6. The CDR3 is 15 amino acids.

The clonotype comes from a human donor in a cohort sampled during active COVID-19. V gene TRBV28 combines with J gene TRBJ1-5; 10 nucleotides match TRBD1. What was sequenced was peripheral blood. Here the CDR3 reads CASSSRTGGAQPQHF. The CDR3 region has the DNA TGTGCCAGCAGTTCCCGGACAGGGGGGGCTCAGCCCCAGCATTTT.